This T cell receptor beta chain was observed in a study of response to subunit inactivated influenza vaccine (dated by TCRdb to about 2018). About the full investigation: Deep quantitative T cell receptor repertoire profiling was used in the study to track responses to a trivalent subunit inactivated influenza vaccine.

Findings and caveats that apply to the study as a whole: The authors proposed that each seasonal influenza vaccination may bring in only a limited number of new T cells.

The table lists this clonotype with a few counts. No cognate antigen has been identified for it. Qualities for individual bases were not recorded, and no much larger clone is one base off. Library preparation used RT-PCR. TCRdb shows the sequencer as Illumina HiSeq 2500. The public sequencing data were trimmed at Q25 with fastp and processed into clonotypes with MiXCR by TCRdb, which kept only in-frame beta chains. Every entry covers one CDR3 protein and lists the most common genes and DNA from its rows. Across this sample there are 490,000 or so distinct CDR3 sequences, with 6% to 9% seen only once. The top ten clones comprise over 10% of the sample. V drops 4 bases and J drops 8 bases, leaving 15 bases in between. The CDR3 contains 13 residues, cysteine and phenylalanine counted. Only the CDR3 portion is preserved as DNA: 39 bases, with reading frame beginning at the first base. As encoded in the germline V gene, CDR1 is SGHRS while CDR2 is YFSETQ.

The input for sequencing was PBMCs from blood, taken less than 30 months after vaccination. The sequence came from a man in his fifties or sixties who received an inactivated influenza vaccine. Donor details come from another sample of the same person, matched by shared clones. Rearrangement joined TRBV5-1 to TRBJ1-2; the D region possibly corresponds to TRBD1 (5 bases align). The DNA sequence is given as TGCGCCAGCAGCGAACTAGGGAGGGGCGGCTACACCTTC. Its amino acids are CASSELGRGGYTF.